These T cell receptor beta chains were read from a single sample in a study of blood T cell repertoires in COVID-19. Libraries were prepared by immunoSEQ multiplex PCR; TCRdb keeps only in-frame clonotypes and omits some of them. The sample lists some 260,000 clones, about 87% occurring once. Material for sequencing was peripheral blood. The receptor source for this set is a woman aged 70-85 years with COVID-19, enrolled during active disease. Both conserved end residues are part of each CDR3. The D gene is left open where the match is weak.

TRBV19	TRBD2	TRBJ2-1	13	CASSPRPGGEQFF
TRBV9	.	TRBJ1-1	14	CASSVGNRVGEAFF
TRBV7-2	.	TRBJ2-5	13	CASSPRLIETQYF
TRBV6-5	.	TRBJ2-7	15	CASSYSVSSSYEQYF
TRBV7-2	TRBD1	TRBJ1-1	14	CASSPSAGGTEAFF
TRBV11-2	.	TRBJ2-1	16	CASSPNLRVVKNEQFF
TRBV11-3	.	TRBJ2-1	15	CASSLDGRGHNEQFF
TRBV19	TRBD2	TRBJ2-1	18	CASSRSRDIGLAGEWQFF
TRBV19	.	TRBJ1-2	17	CASSPGFRDITNYGYTF
TRBV15	TRBD1	TRBJ1-5	16	CATSRGGQVLNQPQHF
TRBV18	.	TRBJ1-1	14	CASSQIEGNTEAFF
TRBV4-1	.	TRBJ1-2	16	CASSQDASGQIYGYTF
TRBV15	TRBD1	TRBJ1-6	16	CATSSLTGNNGSPLHF
TRBV7-9	.	TRBJ2-5	16	CASSTMGAGDQETQYF
TRBV7-8	TRBD1	TRBJ2-7	17	CASSSPTRDRSSYEQYF
TRBV28	.	TRBJ1-2	12	CASSLWEHGYTF
TRBV6-4	TRBD2	TRBJ2-3	16	CASSVRLAGGLDTQYF
TRBV4-1	.	TRBJ2-2	13	CASGLIYTGELFF
TRBV19	.	TRBJ1-1	13	CASSMQGNTEAFF
TRBV11-2	.	TRBJ2-1	13	CASSLAIYNEQFF
TRBV5-4	.	TRBJ1-3	14	CASTNSGSGNTIYF
TRBV28	.	TRBJ2-3	11	CASGRTDTQYF
TRBV5-8	.	TRBJ1-5	18	CASTMRLRGGGSNQPQHF
TRBV19	.	TRBJ2-3	11	CASSSADTQYF
TRBV7-9	.	TRBJ1-2	13	CASSLGQGNGYTF
TRBV27	.	TRBJ2-1	16	CASSTPRRGRYNEQFF
TRBV19	.	TRBJ1-2	13	CASSPTQNYGYTF
TRBV6-5	.	TRBJ1-5	14	CASSYSSGFRPQHF
TRBV7-8	TRBD2	TRBJ2-3	20	CASSPHLAGGYEKNTDTQYF
TRBV19	.	TRBJ1-2	14	CASSQGLANYGYTF
TRBV4-3	.	TRBJ2-3	15	CASSQDMGGADTQYF
TRBV4-3	.	TRBJ2-2	16	CASSVLAVPNTGELFF
TRBV19	TRBD2	TRBJ2-3	16	CASSPKTSLGTDTQYF
TRBV7-2	TRBD2	TRBJ2-3	15	CASSLAQRERYTQYF
TRBV4-1	TRBD2	TRBJ2-7	17	CASSQVLWREDTYEQYF
TRBV29-1	TRBD2	TRBJ2-3	14	CSVGGAGVVDTQYF